A selection of T cell receptor beta chains follows, all from one sample in a study of blood T cell repertoires in COVID-19. TCRdb's copy holds only in-frame clones and misses some; the assay was immunoSEQ multiplex PCR. The sample lists 100,000 to 150,000 clones; approximately 86% were seen once. Input material: PBMCs or T cells enriched from blood (not recorded which). These TCRs come from a woman aged 45-59 years who had recovered from COVID-19. CDR3s include the opening cysteine and the closing phenylalanine or tryptophan. The D gene is left open where the match is weak. Clone size appears in some rows only: once, few, many, or a class for an expanded clone.

clone size	V gene	J gene	D gene	CDR3 protein	CDR3 DNA
-	TRBV11-2	TRBJ2-1	TRBD2	CASSSPGLAGGRGEQFF	TGTGCCAGCAGCTCCCCGGGACTAGCGGGGGGGCGGGGTGAGCAGTTCTTC
-	TRBV19	TRBJ1-2	TRBD1	CASQPGQGSYTF	TGTGCCAGCCAGCCGGGACAGGGGTCCTACACCTTC
-	TRBV4-2	TRBJ1-3	-	CASSQERGSGNTIYF	TGTGCCAGCAGCCAAGAAAGGGGATCTGGAAACACCATATATTTT
few	TRBV18	TRBJ1-1	TRBD1	CASSPQGGTGDTEAFF	TGTGCCAGCTCACCACAAGGGGGGACAGGGGACACTGAAGCTTTCTTT
-	TRBV6-5	TRBJ1-1	TRBD1	CASSVDRDTEAFF	TGTGCCAGCAGCGTCGACAGGGATACTGAAGCTTTCTTT
-	TRBV5-1	TRBJ2-3	TRBD2	CASSDRLAGTDTQYF	TGCGCCAGCAGCGACAGACTAGCGGGGACAGATACGCAGTATTTT
-	TRBV7-2	TRBJ1-6	TRBD1	CASSSLSMTGNSPLHF	TGTGCCAGCAGCTCCCTTAGTATGACAGGGAATTCACCCCTCCACTTT
-	TRBV29-1	TRBJ1-1	-	CSARKGALSEAFF	TGCAGCGCCCGAAAAGGGGCCCTTTCGGAAGCTTTCTTT
few	TRBV7-9	TRBJ1-6	-	CASSLGTGNSPLHF	TGTGCCAGCAGCTTAGGGACGGGGAATTCACCCCTCCACTTT
-	TRBV25-1	TRBJ2-3	-	CASSDPGEVDTQYF	TGTGCCAGCAGTGACCCCGGAGAAGTAGATACGCAGTATTTT
-	TRBV5-1	TRBJ2-5	TRBD2	CASSPPLAGEETQYF	TGCGCCAGCAGCCCCCCCCTAGCGGGAGAAGAGACCCAGTACTTC